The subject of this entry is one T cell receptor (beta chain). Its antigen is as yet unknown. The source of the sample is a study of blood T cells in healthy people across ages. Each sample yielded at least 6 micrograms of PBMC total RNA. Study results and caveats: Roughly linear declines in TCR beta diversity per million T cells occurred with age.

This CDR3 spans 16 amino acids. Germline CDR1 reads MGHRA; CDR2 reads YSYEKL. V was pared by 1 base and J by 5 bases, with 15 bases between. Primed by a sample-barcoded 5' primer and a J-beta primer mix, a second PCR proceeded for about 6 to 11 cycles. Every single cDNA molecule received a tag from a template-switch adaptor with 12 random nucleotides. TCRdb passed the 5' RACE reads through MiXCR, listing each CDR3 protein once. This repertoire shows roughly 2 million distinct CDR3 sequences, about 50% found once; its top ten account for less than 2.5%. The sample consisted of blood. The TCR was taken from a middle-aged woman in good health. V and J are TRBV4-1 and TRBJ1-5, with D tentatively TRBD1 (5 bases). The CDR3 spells CASSQAVQVSDQPQHF. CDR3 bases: TGCGCCAGCAGCCAAGCAGTACAGGTATCGGATCAGCCCCAGCATTTT.